The rows below give T cell receptor beta chains drawn from one sample of a study of shared clonotypes between healthy human individuals. The protocol was immunoSEQ multiplex PCR, while the TCRdb copy is restricted to in-frame clones and leaves out a portion. The sample has roughly 550,000 clones; just under 97% are singletons. The source material was naive CD8+ T cells sorted from blood. The receptors were gathered from a woman aged 30 to 39 in good health. Each CDR3 is given with its conserved first and last residue. D genes are given only for firm matches. Rows may omit the clone size; those that give it use once, few, many or a size class.

v_call	clone_size	j_call	d_call	cdr3_aa	cdr3_nt
TRBV27	-	TRBJ1-1	-	CASSLSQAVNTEAFF	TGTGCCAGCAGTTTATCGCAGGCCGTGAACACTGAAGCTTTCTTT
TRBV27	-	TRBJ2-7	-	CASSLLRGNYEQYF	TGTGCCAGCAGTTTATTAAGGGGTAACTACGAGCAGTACTTC
TRBV29-1	-	TRBJ2-7	TRBD2	CSVERAGDSYEQYF	TGCAGCGTTGAACGAGCGGGAGACTCCTACGAGCAGTACTTC
TRBV5-6	-	TRBJ2-7	-	CASSYETYEQYF	TGTGCCAGCAGCTATGAGACTTACGAGCAGTACTTC
TRBV19	-	TRBJ2-3	TRBD2	CASTGLAGDNTQYF	TGTGCCAGTACGGGACTAGCGGGAGACAATACGCAGTATTTT
TRBV5-4	-	TRBJ1-2	-	CASSPKDFYGYTF	TGTGCCAGCAGCCCCAAGGACTTCTATGGCTACACCTTC
TRBV5-4	-	TRBJ2-1	TRBD2	CASRRRSTSPQGNEQFF	TGTGCCAGCAGACGACGCTCGACTAGCCCCCAGGGAAATGAGCAGTTCTTC
TRBV19	-	TRBJ1-1	-	CASSIPALGGTEAFF	TGTGCCAGTAGTATCCCGGCCCTCGGCGGCACTGAAGCTTTCTTT
TRBV5-6	-	TRBJ1-3	-	CASSLEGPASGNTIYF	TGTGCCAGCAGCTTGGAGGGACCGGCCTCTGGAAACACCATATATTTT
TRBV27	-	TRBJ2-1	-	CASSSVFSVSPYNEQFF	TGTGCCAGCAGTTCCGTTTTTAGCGTATCCCCCTACAATGAGCAGTTCTTC
TRBV6-5	-	TRBJ2-1	TRBD2	CASRTGLAGVHEQFF	TGTGCCAGCAGGACCGGACTAGCGGGAGTCCATGAGCAGTTCTTC
TRBV7-9	-	TRBJ2-7	TRBD2	CASSLASGRLLDEQYF	TGTGCCAGCAGCTTAGCTAGCGGGAGGCTCCTTGACGAGCAGTACTTC
TRBV13	once	TRBJ2-5	TRBD1	CASSPWGDRDETQYF	TGTGCCAGCAGCCCATGGGGGGACAGGGATGAGACCCAGTACTTC
TRBV7-8	-	TRBJ2-1	TRBD2	CASSLEGAGFYNEQFF	TGTGCCAGCAGCTTAGAAGGAGCGGGATTCTACAATGAGCAGTTCTTC
TRBV7-3	-	TRBJ2-7	-	CASSSRDYEQYF	TGTGCCAGCAGCTCGCGGGATTACGAGCAGTACTTC
TRBV28	-	TRBJ2-2	-	CASSLRGLPANTGELFF	TGTGCCAGCAGTCTCAGGGGCTTACCCGCGAACACCGGGGAGCTGTTTTTT
TRBV5-1	-	TRBJ2-7	TRBD1	CAKYRGHKQYEQYF	TGCGCCAAATACAGGGGACATAAACAGTACGAGCAGTACTTC
TRBV5-5	-	TRBJ2-7	TRBD2	CASSFGLGSSEQYF	TGTGCCAGCAGCTTTGGACTAGGTTCGAGCGAGCAGTACTTC
TRBV4-2	-	TRBJ2-1	-	CASSHEGTISSYNEQFF	TGTGCCAGCAGCCACGAGGGGACCATAAGCTCCTACAATGAGCAGTTCTTC
TRBV28	-	TRBJ2-3	-	CASSLEVNTDTQYF	TGTGCCAGCAGTTTAGAGGTAAACACAGATACGCAGTATTTT
TRBV4-1	-	TRBJ2-7	-	CASSQDIEREAYEQYF	TGCGCCAGCAGCCAAGATATCGAGAGGGAGGCCTACGAGCAGTACTTC
TRBV4-2	-	TRBJ2-1	-	CASSQDLGYNEQFF	TGTGCCAGCAGCCAAGATTTAGGTTACAATGAGCAGTTCTTC
TRBV5-6	-	TRBJ1-2	TRBD1	CASREGTGEAYGYTF	TGTGCCAGCAGGGAAGGGACAGGGGAGGCCTATGGCTACACCTTC
TRBV11-2	-	TRBJ2-7	TRBD2	CASSSRLAGYEQYF	TGTGCCAGCAGTTCCCGACTAGCGGGTTACGAGCAGTACTTC
TRBV5-4	-	TRBJ2-5	-	CASSLWGGGYETQYF	TGTGCCAGCAGCTTGTGGGGAGGGGGTTATGAGACCCAGTACTTC
TRBV6-6	-	TRBJ2-7	-	CASSYAGNYEQYF	TGTGCCAGCAGTTACGCAGGAAACTACGAGCAGTACTTC
TRBV11-2	-	TRBJ2-3	TRBD2	CASSPLAGSTDTQYF	TGTGCCAGCAGCCCACTAGCGGGTAGCACAGATACGCAGTATTTT
TRBV29-1	-	TRBJ1-3	TRBD1	CSVETGVSGNTIYF	TGCAGCGTAGAGACAGGGGTCTCTGGAAACACCATATATTTT
TRBV19	-	TRBJ2-1	TRBD2	CASSIRAGGYNEQFF	TGTGCCAGTAGTATTAGGGCGGGAGGATACAATGAGCAGTTCTTC
TRBV7-9	-	TRBJ2-7	TRBD1	CASRGPGQGFPYEQYF	TGTGCCAGCAGGGGACCGGGACAGGGGTTTCCCTACGAGCAGTACTTC
TRBV6-5	-	TRBJ1-2	-	CASSYSETDYGYTF	TGTGCCAGCAGTTACTCAGAGACAGACTATGGCTACACCTTC
TRBV28	once	TRBJ1-4	-	CASRYTGYANEKLFF	TGTGCCAGCAGATATACAGGGTACGCTAATGAAAAACTGTTTTTT
TRBV7-9	-	TRBJ2-7	-	CASRELPTYEQYF	TGTGCCAGCCGGGAACTCCCTACCTACGAGCAGTACTTC
TRBV27	once	TRBJ2-7	TRBD2	CASSVRLAGYEQYF	TGTGCCAGCAGTGTAAGACTAGCGGGGTACGAGCAGTACTTC
TRBV29-1	-	TRBJ2-1	TRBD2	CSVVIAGAGYEQFF	TGCAGCGTTGTTATAGCGGGAGCCGGGTATGAGCAGTTCTTC
TRBV7-9	-	TRBJ2-7	-	CASSPQGSAYEQYF	TGTGCCAGCAGCCCCCAAGGTTCGGCCTACGAGCAGTACTTC
TRBV9	-	TRBJ1-1	-	CASTPSGDHTEAFF	TGTGCCAGCACTCCATCAGGGGATCACACTGAAGCTTTCTTT
TRBV9	-	TRBJ2-3	TRBD2	CASSGGTSGSGTDTQYF	TGTGCCAGCAGCGGCGGGACTAGCGGGAGCGGTACAGATACGCAGTATTTT
TRBV19	-	TRBJ2-5	TRBD1	CASSLYPRQGPFEETQYF	TGTGCCAGTAGTCTCTACCCTAGACAGGGCCCGTTTGAGGAGACCCAGTACTTC
TRBV27	-	TRBJ2-1	-	CASSLAGPALGNEQFF	TGTGCCAGCAGTCTCGCCGGGCCAGCGCTAGGAAATGAGCAGTTCTTC
TRBV4-1	once	TRBJ1-5	-	CASSPTRQRDQPQHF	TGCGCCAGCAGCCCCACTCGACAGAGGGATCAGCCCCAGCATTTT